This T cell receptor beta chain was profiled in a study of response to subunit inactivated influenza vaccine. TCRdb analysed the RT-PCR reads with MiXCR anew, one entry per CDR3 protein. The data contain hundreds of thousands of distinct CDR3 sequences, about 15% of them seen just once; the ten biggest clones take up 9.5% to 13%. This clonotype has ten or more counts. Sequenced here: PBMCs from blood, sampled about 11 days after vaccination. This TCR came from a middle-aged man who received an inactivated influenza vaccine.

The CDR3 nucleotides read TGCGCCAGCAGTAAAGGCAGGGCGGTTTATGAGCAGTTCTTC. Translated, it gives CASSKGRAVYEQFF. This rearrangement joins TRBV5-1 to TRBJ2-1, with D tentatively TRBD1 (5 bases). Trimming removed 5 bases from V and 8 bases from J, with 17 bases in between. Germline V gives CDR1 SGHRS, CDR2 YFSETQ. The CDR3 runs 14 residues.